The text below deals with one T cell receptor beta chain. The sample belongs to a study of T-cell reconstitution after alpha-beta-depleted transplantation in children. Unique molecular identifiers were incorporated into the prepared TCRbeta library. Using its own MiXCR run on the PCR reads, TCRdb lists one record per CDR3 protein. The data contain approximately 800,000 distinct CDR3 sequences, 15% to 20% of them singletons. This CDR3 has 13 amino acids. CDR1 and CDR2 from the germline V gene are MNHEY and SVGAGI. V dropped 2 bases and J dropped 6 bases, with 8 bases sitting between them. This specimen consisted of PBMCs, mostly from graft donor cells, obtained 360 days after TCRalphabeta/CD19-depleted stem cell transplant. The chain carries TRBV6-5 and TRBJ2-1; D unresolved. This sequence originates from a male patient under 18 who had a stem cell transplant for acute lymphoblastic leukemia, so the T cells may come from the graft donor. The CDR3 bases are TGTGCCAGCAGTTACAGTTCGATCAATGAGCAGTTCTTC. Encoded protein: CASSYSSINEQFF.